Listed here is a single T cell receptor beta chain. The V segment lost 2 bases and the J segment 4 bases; nucleotides outside the gene matches: 11. Germline assignment: CDR1 SGHRS and CDR2 YFSETQ. CDR3 length: 17 amino acids. These data belong to a study of blood T cell repertoires in COVID-19. Authors' processing steps: Reference gene primer amplification yielded estimated nucleated cell counts. Measured with immunoSEQ multiplex PCR; TCRdb has only the in-frame clones, and not every one. Clone size and the V and J calls come from that table; the DNA yielded D and trimming. The data contain around 230,000 clones, less than 90% of them singletons.

Sequenced input: PBMCs or T cells enriched from blood (not recorded which). This receptor was taken from a woman in her 30s who had recovered from COVID-19. The chain is built from TRBV5-1 and TRBJ1-1; 10 positions match TRBD1. CDR3 region: CASSFPGTGDGSTEAFF. The CDR3 bases are TGCGCCAGCAGCTTTCCCGGGACAGGGGACGGTAGCACTGAAGCTTTCTTT.